The clone carrying this TCR beta chain was seen more than once but under ten times. This specimen belongs to a study of regulatory T cells in long-lasting Graves disease. Construction of the TCR beta libraries employed iRepertoire HTBI primers in conjunction with Arm-PCR of CDR3 regions. TCRdb redid the calling of the multiplex PCR reads with MiXCR, one entry per CDR3 protein. The sample has about 470,000 distinct CDR3 sequences; 20% to 25% are singletons. Documented time point: persistent/refractory GD, antithyroid drugs over 5 years with positive TRAb. TCR sequences were obtained from RNA taken from PBMCs. All patients originated from an endocrinology department located in Xi'an, China. V trimming: 4 bases; J trimming: 6 bases; junction bases outside the gene matches: 7. The germline V gene encodes CDR1 LNHDA and CDR2 SQIVND (reference sequence). This CDR3 region has 14 residues.

Sequenced here: peripheral blood mononuclear cells (PBMCs), sampled when the disease was refractory, from a patient treated with antithyroid drugs. J is TRBJ1-2 and V is TRBV19, with 8 bases that match TRBD1. This TCR came from a female donor with Graves disease. CDR3 amino acids: CASSTRTGHNGYTF. In DNA form, the CDR3 reads TGTGCCAGTAGTACCCGGACAGGGCACAATGGCTACACCTTC.